Below, one T cell receptor (beta chain) is given with its context. Use of 60 Vbeta and 13 Jbeta primers characterized the PCR. Here immunoSEQ multiplex PCR was the method, and the copy in TCRdb shows in-frame clones only, minus some. Among 150,000 to 200,000 clones, 75% to 80% were seen once, and the ten largest hold about 14%. CDR3 size: 16 residues. The germline V and J ends were trimmed by 4 bases and 2 bases, with 14 bases remaining between them. Germline loops: CDR1 SGHTA, CDR2 FQGNSA. The data are from a study of cytomegalovirus exposure and HLA in healthy donors. V usage is TRBV7-2 and J usage is TRBJ2-2, with D maybe TRBD2 (7 bases). The sequence derives from a young woman in good health and CMV-seropositive. The specimen was PBMCs. The CDR3: CASSWGGLVNTGELFF. The DNA for the CDR3 is TGTGCCAGCAGCTGGGGGGGGCTCGTTAACACCGGGGAGCTGTTTTTT.